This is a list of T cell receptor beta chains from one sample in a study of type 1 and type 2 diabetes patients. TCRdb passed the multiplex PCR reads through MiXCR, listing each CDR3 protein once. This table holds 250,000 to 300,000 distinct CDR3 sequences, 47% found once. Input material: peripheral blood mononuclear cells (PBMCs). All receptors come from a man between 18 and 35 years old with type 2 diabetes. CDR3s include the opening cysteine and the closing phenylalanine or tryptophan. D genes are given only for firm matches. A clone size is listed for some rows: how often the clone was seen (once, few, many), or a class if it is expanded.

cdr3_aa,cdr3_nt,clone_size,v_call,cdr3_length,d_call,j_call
CAWSPLQGAYTGELFF,TGTGCCTGGAGTCCCCTCCAGGGGGCGTACACCGGGGAGCTGTTTTTT,NA,TRBV30,16,TRBD1,TRBJ2-2
CASTTAGGYGYTF,TGTGCCAGCACCACGGCAGGAGGGTATGGCTACACCTTC,few,TRBV6-2/TRBV6-3,13,NA,TRBJ1-2
CASGGDSYNEQFF,TGTGCCAGCGGGGGGGACAGCTACAATGAGCAGTTCTTC,few,TRBV2,13,NA,TRBJ2-1
CASSIDRPPRGLGYTF,TGTGCCAGTAGTATAGATAGGCCGCCACGGGGACTCGGCTACACCTTC,NA,TRBV19,16,NA,TRBJ1-2
CASRSGATYEQYF,TGTGCCAGCAGATCAGGGGCCACCTACGAGCAGTACTTC,NA,TRBV6-1,13,NA,TRBJ2-7
CASSQDFRGKETQYF,TGTGCCAGCAGCCAAGATTTCCGGGGTAAAGAGACCCAGTACTTC,NA,TRBV14,15,NA,TRBJ2-5
CAWTRLVGAREQYF,TGTGCCTGGACAAGACTAGTGGGAGCCCGCGAGCAGTACTTC,once,TRBV30,14,NA,TRBJ2-7
CASGLSGGTEAFF,TGTGCTAGTGGTTTATCCGGGGGCACTGAAGCTTTCTTT,few,TRBV12-5,13,NA,TRBJ1-1
CASSILRDSPMNTEAFF,TGTGCCAGTAGTATCCTCCGGGATTCCCCCATGAACACTGAAGCTTTCTTT,NA,TRBV19,17,NA,TRBJ1-1
CASSPRTGNTQETQYF,TGTGCCAGTAGTCCACGGACAGGGAATACACAAGAGACCCAGTACTTC,NA,TRBV19,16,TRBD1,TRBJ2-5
CASSESSGRSGLTF,TGCGCCAGCAGTGAGTCCTCGGGTCGATCCGGACTCACCTTC,NA,TRBV10-1,14,NA,TRBJ1-2
CAISESGTSGRTNTGELFF,TGTGCCATCAGTGAGTCGGGGACTAGCGGGAGAACGAACACCGGGGAGCTGTTTTTT,NA,TRBV6-1,19,TRBD2,TRBJ2-2
CAWRTGLYEQYF,TGTGCCTGGAGAACGGGACTCTACGAGCAGTACTTC,NA,TRBV30,12,NA,TRBJ2-7
CASNLDGTNYGYTF,TGCGCCAGCAACTTGGACGGAACGAACTATGGCTACACCTTC,NA,TRBV5-1,14,NA,TRBJ1-2
CATLAGTVGELFF,TGTGCCACCCTAGCGGGAACGGTCGGGGAGCTGTTTTTT,NA,TRBV12-3/TRBV12-4,13,TRBD2,TRBJ2-2
CAINPGQRNYGYTF,TGTGCCATCAACCCGGGACAAAGGAACTATGGCTACACCTTC,NA,TRBV10-3,14,NA,TRBJ1-2
CATSDSGQGGGNEQFF,TGTGCCACCAGTGATTCAGGACAGGGAGGGGGCAATGAGCAGTTCTTC,few,TRBV24-1,16,NA,TRBJ2-1
CSAVDRGHEQYF,TGCAGTGCGGTTGACAGGGGCCACGAGCAGTACTTC,NA,TRBV20-1,12,TRBD1,TRBJ2-7
CASSPLTSEVDTQYF,TGTGCCAGCAGTCCGCTGACTAGCGAGGTAGATACGCAGTATTTT,NA,TRBV28,15,TRBD2,TRBJ2-3
CASSLKGHLSDQPQHF,TGTGCCAGCAGTTTAAAAGGACACCTAAGCGATCAGCCCCAGCATTTT,NA,TRBV12-3/TRBV12-4,16,NA,TRBJ1-5
CASKNLPGQGNNEQFF,TGTGCCAGCAAGAACCTCCCGGGACAGGGTAACAATGAGCAGTTCTTC,once,TRBV7-3,16,TRBD1,TRBJ2-1
CASSYRLAGGDNEQFF,TGTGCCAGCAGCTATAGACTAGCGGGGGGGGACAATGAGCAGTTCTTC,NA,TRBV7-8,16,TRBD2,TRBJ2-1
CASSGRQGARPQHF,TGTGCCAGCAGTGGGCGACAGGGGGCTCGGCCCCAGCATTTT,few,TRBV6-1,14,TRBD1,TRBJ1-5
CATSKNRGSLDTQYF,TGTGCCACCAGCAAAAATCGAGGGAGCTTGGATACGCAGTATTTT,NA,TRBV15,15,NA,TRBJ2-3
CATSKNLAGTGGEETQYF,TGTGCCACCAGCAAAAACTTGGCGGGTACGGGGGGCGAAGAGACCCAGTACTTC,few,TRBV15,18,NA,TRBJ2-5
CSTGAGRSTDTQYF,TGCAGTACCGGGGCGGGCCGAAGCACAGATACGCAGTATTTT,NA,TRBV20-1,14,NA,TRBJ2-3
CAWNRRGTESFF,TGTGCCTGGAACAGACGAGGGACTGAATCTTTCTTT,once,TRBV30,12,NA,TRBJ1-1
CASRAVSASSTDTQYF,TGTGCCAGCAGAGCAGTAAGCGCTTCTAGCACAGATACGCAGTATTTT,few,TRBV2,16,NA,TRBJ2-3
CASSLEPGTITGELFF,TGTGCCAGCAGCTTAGAACCAGGGACCATCACCGGGGAGCTGTTTTTT,many,TRBV7-2,16,NA,TRBJ2-2
CASSLGASASRGETQYF,TGTGCCAGCAGCTTGGGAGCTAGCGCCTCAAGGGGAGAGACCCAGTACTTC,NA,TRBV4-2,17,NA,TRBJ2-5
CASSLFGRGITEAFF,TGTGCCAGCAGTTTATTTGGGCGTGGGATCACTGAAGCTTTCTTT,NA,TRBV28,15,NA,TRBJ1-1
CSVATPWGEGLGYSPLHF,TGCAGCGTTGCAACTCCATGGGGGGAGGGCTTAGGCTACTCACCCCTCCACTTT,once,TRBV29-1,18,NA,TRBJ1-6
CASSWTVNAEAFF,TGTGCCAGCAGTTGGACAGTAAACGCTGAAGCTTTCTTT,NA,TRBV2,13,NA,TRBJ1-1
CSATPQGYGSPLHF,TGCAGTGCTACCCCTCAGGGGTATGGGTCACCCCTCCACTTT,NA,TRBV20-1,14,NA,TRBJ1-6
CATEHRTGTGRYEQYF,TGTGCCACCGAGCATCGTACAGGGACGGGTCGTTACGAGCAGTACTTC,many,TRBV2,16,NA,TRBJ2-7
CASSLGWDRENGYTF,TGTGCCAGCAGCTTAGGTTGGGACAGGGAAAATGGCTACACCTTC,NA,TRBV7-3,15,TRBD1,TRBJ1-2
CASSDGNRRSSYEQYF,TGCGCCAGCAGTGACGGAAATCGGCGGAGCTCCTACGAGCAGTACTTC,NA,TRBV10-2,16,NA,TRBJ2-7
CAISELRVYTGELFF,TGTGCCATCAGTGAATTACGGGTGTACACCGGGGAGCTGTTTTTT,NA,TRBV10-3,15,NA,TRBJ2-2
CASSEGERTFEETQYF,TGTGCCAGCAGTGAAGGGGAGCGGACCTTCGAGGAGACCCAGTACTTC,NA,TRBV2,16,NA,TRBJ2-5
CATSYHMAGTNYGYTF,TGTGCCACCAGTTACCACATGGCCGGGACTAACTATGGCTACACCTTC,NA,TRBV24-1,16,NA,TRBJ1-2
CASSDGHRYGYTF,TGTGCCAGCAGTGATGGTCACCGCTATGGCTACACCTTC,NA,TRBV6-4,13,NA,TRBJ1-2
CASSIATASKSTDTQYF,TGTGCCAGTAGTATAGCGACAGCATCAAAAAGCACAGATACGCAGTATTTT,few,TRBV19,17,NA,TRBJ2-3
CATSTPGADTQYF,TGTGCCACCAGTACACCAGGGGCGGATACGCAGTATTTT,NA,TRBV24-1,13,NA,TRBJ2-3
CASSLAGGDTQYF,TGTGCCAGCAGCTTAGCGGGGGGAGATACGCAGTATTTT,few,TRBV7-2,13,NA,TRBJ2-3
CASSQRGTWTKNTEAFF,TGTGCCAGCAGTCAGAGGGGGACGTGGACGAAGAACACTGAAGCTTTCTTT,few,TRBV6-5,17,NA,TRBJ1-1
CASSLGPGSHYGYTF,TGTGCCAGCAGCTTAGGGCCGGGGTCCCACTATGGCTACACCTTC,NA,TRBV7-6,15,NA,TRBJ1-2
CASSLGHTGYTF,TGTGCCAGCAGCCTGGGACATACTGGCTACACCTTC,NA,TRBV28,12,NA,TRBJ1-2
CASSVQRERNKQFF,TGTGCCAGCAGTGTCCAGCGGGAGCGTAATAAGCAGTTCTTC,NA,TRBV6-5,14,TRBD2,TRBJ2-1
CASIHPGTGREKLFF,TGTGCCAGCATCCATCCCGGGACAGGGAGAGAAAAACTGTTTTTT,NA,TRBV2,15,TRBD1,TRBJ1-4
CASTPGTGHYGYTF,TGTGCCAGCACCCCCGGCACGGGGCACTATGGCTACACCTTC,NA,TRBV12-3/TRBV12-4,14,NA,TRBJ1-2
CSAKDRAHPYEQYF,TGCAGTGCCAAGGACAGGGCGCATCCCTACGAGCAGTACTTC,few,TRBV20-1,14,TRBD1,TRBJ2-7
CASSSGGETQYF,TGTGCCAGCAGTTCAGGGGGGGAGACCCAGTACTTC,few,TRBV2,12,NA,TRBJ2-5
CASRRQGKGNTIYF,TGTGCCAGTAGGCGACAGGGCAAAGGAAACACCATATATTTT,NA,TRBV19,14,TRBD1,TRBJ1-3
CASSFGVVNEQFF,TGTGCCAGCAGCTTTGGGGTGGTCAATGAGCAGTTCTTC,many,TRBV7-6,13,NA,TRBJ2-1
CASSLASGGGKETQYF,TGTGCCAGCAGCTTAGCGAGCGGCGGGGGGAAAGAGACCCAGTACTTC,NA,TRBV7-2,16,TRBD2,TRBJ2-5
CASSLDVPTEAFF,TGTGCCAGCAGCTTAGACGTACCCACTGAAGCTTTCTTT,NA,TRBV11-2,13,NA,TRBJ1-1